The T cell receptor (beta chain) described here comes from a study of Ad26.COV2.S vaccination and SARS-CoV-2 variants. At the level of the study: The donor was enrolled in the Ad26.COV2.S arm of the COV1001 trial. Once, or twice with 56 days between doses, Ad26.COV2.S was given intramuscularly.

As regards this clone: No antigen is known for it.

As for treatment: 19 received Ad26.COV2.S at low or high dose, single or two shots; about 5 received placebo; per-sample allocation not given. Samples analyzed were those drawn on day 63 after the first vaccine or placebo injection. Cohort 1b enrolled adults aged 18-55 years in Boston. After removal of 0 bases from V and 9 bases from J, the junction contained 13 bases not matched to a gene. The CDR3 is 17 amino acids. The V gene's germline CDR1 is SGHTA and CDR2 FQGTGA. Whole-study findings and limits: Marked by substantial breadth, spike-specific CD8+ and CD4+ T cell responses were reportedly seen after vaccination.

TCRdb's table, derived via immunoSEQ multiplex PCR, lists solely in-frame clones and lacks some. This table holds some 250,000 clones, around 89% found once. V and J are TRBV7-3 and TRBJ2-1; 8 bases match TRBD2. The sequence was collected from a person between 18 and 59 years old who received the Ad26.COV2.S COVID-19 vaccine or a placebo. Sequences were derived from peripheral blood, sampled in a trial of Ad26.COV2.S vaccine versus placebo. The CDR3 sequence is CASSLTGWPAREGEQFF. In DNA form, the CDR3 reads TGTGCCAGCAGCTTAACGGGTTGGCCAGCCCGGGAGGGTGAGCAGTTCTTC.